The table lists the clone carrying this T cell receptor (beta chain) with many counts. The target antigen is unknown. The sample originates from a study of early T cells in non-severe SARS-CoV-2 infection. About the research overall: Sequenced bulk RNA came from whole blood that was unsorted, and chains were unpaired.

Individual cDNA molecules carried attached unique molecular identifiers. MiXCR, run by TCRdb on the 5' RACE reads, gives a single entry per CDR3 protein. The data show 30,000 to 45,000 distinct CDR3 sequences, with around 4.5% seen just once and more than 5% held by the top ten. The germline V gene has CDR1 MDHEN and CDR2 SYDVKM. Trimming left V 2 bases short and J 10 bases short, with 9 bases between. The CDR3 contains 12 residues. Whole-study findings and limits: Database matching using VDJdb favored anti-spike CD8 responses, with private and CD4 specificities left missing.

This sequence originates from an adult who was a healthcare worker with PCR-confirmed SARS-CoV-2 infection or an uninfected control (not recorded which). The chain is built from TRBV28 and TRBJ1-5; D uncertain. The sequenced material came from whole blood. DNA for the CDR3: TGTGCCAGCAGTTTAGGCTATCGTCCCCAGCATTTT. Protein product: CASSLGYRPQHF.